Listed here is a single T cell receptor beta chain. Its target antigen remains unknown. Base quality data are lacking; no much larger clone is found one base away. What the time point label conveys for this sample: baseline before first vaccination. Samples from vaccinated people were obtained from the UK trials COV001 and COV002, which included a single-blind randomized controlled phase 2/3 trial of AZD1222 (ChAdOx1 nCoV-19) in healthy adults. For TCRbeta chain sequencing, PBMC samples from trial participants were taken at day 0 and at day 28 after the second dose. This specimen belongs to a study of T cell responses to AZD1222 COVID-19 vaccine (dated by TCRdb to about 2021). Notes on the research overall: AZD1222 recipients whose second dose came at about 4 weeks and those whose second dose came at about 12 weeks were combined into one group, since spike-specific TCR depth and breadth did not differ between the two schedules. TCR sequencing covered 230 or so trial participants: roughly 200 given two doses of AZD1222 and 26 given two doses of MenACWY control vaccine. Trial participants were enrolled by age into subgroups of 18-55, 56-69 and 70-plus years, and approximately 150, 30 and 60 TCR-sequenced participants, respectively, were included in these subgroups. Overall study results and their limits: Epitopes outside the regions mutated in the B.1.351 and B.1.1.7 variants were reportedly recognized by nearly half of the unique spike-specific TCRs. Because no day 14 peak-response samples were available, repertoires were characterized only after the peak T cell response. Conclusions about previously exposed vaccinees are limited, since just a handful of AZD1222 recipients were seropositive for SARS-CoV-2 at baseline. In the small 56-69-year group, the increase in depth fell short of significance, most likely because of low power. Spike-specific TCR breadth and depth rose significantly after two AZD1222 doses compared with day 0 and with MenACWY recipients. CD4 TCRs associated with the vaccine covered the entire spike protein, and the dominant responses were in regions 160-218 and 743-854. Most participants were white British and females outnumbered males, and the authors suggested that clonal diversity may have been underestimated.

CDR1 SGHNT and CDR2 YYREEE were looked up in the germline V gene (reference sequence). CDR3 length: 16 amino acids, cysteine to phenylalanine. Only the CDR3 DNA stays, 48 bases, in frame from base 1. From V the trimming removes 2 bases and from J it removes 8 bases, while the gene matches leave 10 bases of the junction unaccounted for. The CDR3 regions of human TCRbeta chains were subjected to immunosequencing. The study's own analysis went as follows. TCRs in the repertoires were compared against a reference library of SARS-CoV-2-specific TCRs that had been generated with the MIRA antigen-specificity platform. Breadth meant the fraction of unique TCRs that were SARS-CoV-2-associated, whereas depth meant the fraction of total T cells that were SARS-CoV-2-associated. Each spike-specific TCR was assigned to its reactive spike region and to a CD4 or CD8 class using the MIRA data. Log10-transformed breadth and depth values were compared by one-way ANOVA with Sidak's multiple comparisons tests. Drawn from immuneACCESS, this table holds only the in-frame rearrangements with V and J called that TCRdb kept. Clones are partly lost; checked studies trace under half to an unresolved V gene and leave the rest unexplained. That table is the source of V, J and clone size, and D and trimming were worked out from the DNA. The sample data list about 120,000 clones, and around 85% of these were observed just once. 9% to 9.5% of the sample is in the top ten clones.

The sequence joins TRBV5-4 to TRBJ1-2; 12 central bases correspond to TRBD1. The sequence was obtained from an adult in good health. The input for sequencing was peripheral blood, taken on day 0 of AZD1222 vaccination. The base sequence is TGTGCCAGCAGCTTCCCCGGGACAGGGGGCGCGGAGGGCTACACCTTC. The encoded protein is CASSFPGTGGAEGYTF.